This T cell receptor beta chain was profiled in a study of cytomegalovirus exposure and HLA in healthy donors. Study-wide results and limits: Links to common viral pathogens appeared, in a later analysis, for several of the most significant clusters. Presence/absence analyses rested on an assumption that sequencing depth was roughly uniform across donors. Equally common other TCR beta chains were less clonally expanded than HLA-associated ones, a later analysis found. Accurate prediction of HLA-A and HLA-B alleles (for most subjects) was reportedly achieved from TCR beta sequences.

It was with 60 Vbeta and 13 Jbeta primers that the PCR ran. Measured with immunoSEQ multiplex PCR; TCRdb has only the in-frame clones, and not every one. The table includes about 150,000 clones, 60% to 80% detected once. Comment on this clone: The antigen remains undetermined. Different DNA sequences within this sample yield the same CDR3.

Germline CDR1 SGHRS, CDR2 YFSETQ. The CDR3 is made up of 14 amino acids. V dropped 4 bases and J dropped 1 base, with 11 bases sitting between them. The chain uses TRBV5-1 and TRBJ1-1, with a tentative D call TRBD1 (5 bases). The material sequenced was PBMCs. The sequence was obtained from a woman aged 25 to 39 in good health and CMV-seronegative. The CDR3 reads CASSGGTGNTEAFF. As DNA, the CDR3 is TGCGCCAGCAGCGGAGGGACGGGGAACACTGAAGCTTTCTTT.